This TCR beta chain was documented in a study of beta chain features in type 1 diabetes. The study's findings and limits: TCRB CDR3s from Type 1 diabetes patients were moderately but significantly shorter in all four CD4+ subsets. TCRB rearrangement may or may not be influenced by HLA type; here this remained unresolved. Naive, central memory and Treg TCRB repertoires seemed to resemble each other more closely in patients than they did in healthy donors.

This clone has just a few counts. The antigen remains unidentified. Markers CD45RO/CCR7/CD25/CD127/CD95/CD27 served to sort CD4+ naive, central memory, regulatory and stem cell-like memory cells. This CDR3 spans 11 amino acids. J was trimmed by 2 bases and V by 9 bases; bases with no gene match: 0. CDR1 is MGHDK, CDR2 SYGVNS, per germline. Of the isolated RNA, all was reverse transcribed, and so the sequenced material was expressed TCRB transcripts. Sequencing was performed with immunoSEQ multiplex PCR; in TCRdb, only in-frame clones are kept and a portion is missing. The sample gives under 900,000 clones, 15% to 20% of which show up once; about 0.025% is in the top ten.

The TCR comes from a woman aged 18-30 years in good health. The chain has TRBV25-1 and TRBJ2-7; 8 bases fit TRBD2. Sequenced input: naive CD4+ T cells from blood. CDR3 DNA: TGTGCCAGGGGACTAGCCTACGAGCAGTACTTC. Residues: CARGLAYEQYF.